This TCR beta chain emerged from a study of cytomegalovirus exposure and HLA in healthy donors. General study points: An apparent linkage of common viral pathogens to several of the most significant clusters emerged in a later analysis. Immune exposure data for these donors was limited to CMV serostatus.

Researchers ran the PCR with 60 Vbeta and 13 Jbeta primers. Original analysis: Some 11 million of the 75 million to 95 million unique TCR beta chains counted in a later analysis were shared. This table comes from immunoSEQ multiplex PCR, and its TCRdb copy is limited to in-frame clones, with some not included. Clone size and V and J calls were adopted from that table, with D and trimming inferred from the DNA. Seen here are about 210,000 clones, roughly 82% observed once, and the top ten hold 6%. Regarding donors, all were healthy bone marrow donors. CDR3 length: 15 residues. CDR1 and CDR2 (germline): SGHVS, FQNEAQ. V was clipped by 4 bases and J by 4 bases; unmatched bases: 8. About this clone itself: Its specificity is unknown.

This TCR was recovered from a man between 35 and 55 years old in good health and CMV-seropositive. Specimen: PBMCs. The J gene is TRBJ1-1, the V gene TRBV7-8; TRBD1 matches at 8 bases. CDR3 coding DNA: TGTGCCAGCAGCTCCCCAGGGGGCGTGGGCACTGAAGCTTTCTTT. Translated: CASSSPGGVGTEAFF.